This TCR beta chain was captured by sequencing in a study of shared clonotypes between healthy human individuals. Overall study: Plates per donor: three CD4 naive, three CD4 memory, two CD8 naive, one CD8 memory. Study-wide results and limits: Estimated clonotype richness was generally higher in naive than memory subsets.

Genomic DNA belonging to each subset was distributed in equal measure over several immunoSEQ plates. The assay was immunoSEQ multiplex PCR, and TCRdb's table has in-frame clones only and misses some. The table shows hundreds of thousands of clones, with 97% occurring only once. With regard to this clone: What it binds is not known.

The sequencing input was naive CD4+ T cells sorted from blood. The subset denotes: CD45RA+ positively selected. The receptor's source is a woman aged 25 to 45 in good health.

CDR3 bases: TGTGCCAGCAGCTTAGCCTTGACAGACCCGGCTTTCTTT. Its translation is CASSLALTDPAFF. This chain links TRBV7-2 with TRBJ1-1; D possibly corresponds to TRBD1 (5 bases). Trimming took off 0 bases at V and 11 bases at J, with 13 bases between the two ends. Germline V gives CDR1 SGHTA, CDR2 FQGNSA. The CDR3 totals 13 residues.